The 20 T cell receptor beta chains below were found in one sample sequenced in a study of response to subunit inactivated influenza vaccine. Via MiXCR, TCRdb re-called the RT-PCR reads, giving one row per CDR3 protein. The top ten hold 10% of the sample, which has 550,000 to 600,000 distinct CDR3 sequences, over 9.5% seen once. Sequenced material: PBMCs from blood, taken on the day of vaccination. The source is a middle-aged man who received an inactivated influenza vaccine.

The rearrangement joins TRBV10-3 to TRBJ2-3, with a tentative D call TRBD2 (6 bases). Germline V gives CDR1 ENHRY, CDR2 SYGVKD. CDR3 size: 16 residues. V was pared by 5 bases and J by 0 bases, with 15 bases between. The CDR3 is CAISFPFGGSTDTQYF. As DNA, the CDR3 is TGTGCCATCAGTTTTCCTTTTGGGGGGAGCACAGATACGCAGTATTTT.

This clonotype has a count of ten or more. The rearrangement joins TRBV7-8 to TRBJ2-1, with D unresolved. This CDR3 has 15 amino acids. Germline CDR1 reads SGHVS; CDR2 reads FQNEAQ. V was pared by 1 base and J by 0 bases, with 7 bases between. The CDR3 here is CASSLEYSSYNEQFF. The CDR3 DNA reads TGTGCCAGCAGCTTAGAGTATAGCTCCTACAATGAGCAGTTCTTC.

In its sample, this clonotype was seen once. At one end, the junction sequence differs from germline, possibly due to a read error. This chain uses TRBV3-1 with TRBJ1-2; D is possibly TRBD1 (5 bases). CDR1 is LGHDT, CDR2 YNNKEL, per germline (reference sequence). The CDR3 consists of 15 residues. CDR3 loop: CVSSQEGWGNYGYTF. The CDR3 coding sequence is TGTGTCAGCAGCCAAGAAGGTTGGGGGAACTATGGCTACACCTTC.

The rearrangement uses TRBV28 and TRBJ2-3; 7 bases are shared with TRBD1. V lost 6 bases to trimming and J lost 4 bases; unmatched junction nucleotides: 7. Germline-derived CDR1 and CDR2 are MDHEN and SYDVKM. This CDR3 has 14 residues. The CDR3 spells CASSLRGHADTQYF. Written as DNA, the CDR3 is TGTGCCAGCAGCTTAAGGGGGCATGCAGATACGCAGTATTTT.

This clonotype has a count of ten or more. This chain joins TRBV9 and TRBJ2-1; unclear D gene. The CDR3 covers 14 residues. Germline-derived CDR1 and CDR2 are SGDLS and YYNGEE. Trimming took off 0 bases at V and 6 bases at J, with 10 bases between the two ends. The CDR3 nucleotides read TGTGCCAGCAGCGTAGACGACGCCAGCAATGAGCAGTTCTTC. It specifies CASSVDDASNEQFF.

This chain connects TRBV27 to TRBJ2-3, with a weak D call TRBD2 (5 bases). With 5 bases removed from V and 14 bases from J, the gap between germline ends came to 17 bases. CDR1 and CDR2 from the germline V gene are MNHEY and SMNVEV (reference sequence). This CDR3 has 12 residues. CDR3 protein: CASSQDGVRWYF. CDR3 bases: TGTGCCAGCAGTCAAGACGGGGTCCGGTGGTATTTT.

This chain connects TRBV12-3 or TRBV12-4 to TRBJ2-5; weak D call: TRBD1 (5 bases). Trimming stripped 3 bases from V and 5 bases from J, with 16 bases between. This CDR3 comprises 15 residues. CDR3 residues: CASSFRTPGRETQYF. In DNA form, the CDR3 reads TGTGCCAGCAGTTTCAGGACCCCAGGGCGGGAGACCCAGTACTTC.

The chain is built from TRBV6-1 and TRBJ2-2; 8 positions match TRBD1. The CDR3 is 14 residues long. V shed 7 bases and J 5 bases; nucleotides not matched to a gene: 6. Germline CDR1 is MNHNS and CDR2 is SASEGT. CDR3 in amino acids: CASTSGGRTGELFF. The DNA of the CDR3 is TGTGCCAGCACCTCAGGGGGCAGGACCGGGGAGCTGTTTTTT.

The chain joins TRBV24-1 to TRBJ2-1; TRBD2 matches at 8 bases. The germline V gene encodes CDR1 KGHDR and CDR2 SFDVKD. This CDR3 is 16 amino acids long. J gave up 6 bases and V 0 bases, and 6 bases lay outside the gene matches. Here the CDR3 reads CATSDLGAGAPNEQFF. The CDR3 DNA follows: TGTGCCACCAGTGATTTGGGAGCGGGAGCACCCAATGAGCAGTTCTTC.

The chain has TRBV4-2 and TRBJ2-3; tentatively, D is TRBD1 (6 bases). This CDR3 has 15 amino acids. The V gene's germline CDR1 is LGHNA and CDR2 YNFKEQ. Trimming shortened V by 1 base and J by 6 bases, and 14 bases separated the two germline ends. The CDR3 sequence: CASSQVGTSADTQYF. The CDR3 region has the DNA TGTGCCAGCAGCCAAGTCGGGACAAGCGCGGATACGCAGTATTTT.

This clonotype was seen at least ten times. The chain is built from TRBV7-2 and TRBJ2-7, with 8 bases identical to TRBD2. V was clipped by 6 bases and J by 1 base; unmatched bases: 5. CDR1 is SGHTA and CDR2 is FQGNSA in the germline V gene. The CDR3 contains 14 residues. Here the CDR3 reads CASRETSDSYEQYF. The CDR3 DNA reads as TGTGCCAGCAGGGAGACTAGCGATTCCTACGAGCAGTACTTC.

This clonotype has a count of ten or more. The chain combines TRBV28 with TRBJ2-3, with a tentative D call TRBD2 (7 bases). The CDR3 has 15 residues. V was trimmed by 6 bases and J by 1 base, leaving 14 bases between them. Looked up from germline, CDR1 is MDHEN and CDR2 is SYDVKM. As DNA, the CDR3 is TGTGCCAGCAGGGGGGGGCAGCGGCGCACAGATACGCAGTATTTT. It translates to CASRGGQRRTDTQYF.

In its sample, this clonotype was seen many times. The chain uses TRBV5-1 and TRBJ1-1; D is unclear. The CDR3 sequence is 15 residues long. Trimming took off 1 base at V and 0 bases at J, with 10 bases between the two ends. CDR1 and CDR2 from the germline V gene are SGHRS and YFSETQ. Here the CDR3 DNA reads TGCGCCAGCAGCTTGAGTCCTGGGATGAACACTGAAGCTTTCTTT. Translating gives CASSLSPGMNTEAFF.

CDR3 sequence reads: CASSLNGGGNTEAFF. The CDR3 region has the DNA TGTGCCAGCAGTTTAAATGGGGGTGGGAACACTGAAGCTTTCTTT. The rearrangement joins TRBV12-3 or TRBV12-4 to TRBJ1-1, with a possible D match to TRBD1 (5 bases). The CDR3 spans 15 residues. Trimming removed 2 bases from V and 1 base from J, with 11 bases in between.

Comment on this clonotype: At one of its ends the junction is not consistent with the germline gene, which may arise from a read error. V and J are TRBV12-3 or TRBV12-4 and TRBJ2-5, with 12 bases that match TRBD1. The CDR3 sequence is 17 residues long. The CDR3 region has the DNA TGTGCCAGCAGTTCCGGGACAGGGGGCGAGGGTCAAGAGACCCAGGACTTC. It is translated as CASSSGTGGEGQETQDF.

Comment on this clonotype: Possible read error: a much larger clone is one base away. The genes are TRBV15 and TRBJ2-2, with D tentatively TRBD1 (6 bases). The CDR3 runs to 17 residues. V gave up 6 bases and J gave up 0 bases, with 17 bases separating them. Per the germline V gene, CDR1 is LNHNV and CDR2 is YYDKDF (reference sequence). The CDR3 loop reads CATSLIRGAANTGELFF. The CDR3 bases are TGTGCCACCAGTTTAATCAGGGGAGCAGCGAACACCGGGGAGCTGTTTTTT. Drawing the rest from reference TRBV15 and TRBJ2-2, the complete variable domain is DAMVIQNPRYQVTQFGKPVTLSCSQTLNHNVMYWYQQKSSQAPKLLFHYYDKDFNNEADTPDNFQSRRPNTSFCFLDIRSPGLGDTAMYLCATSLIRGAANTGELFFGEGSRLTVL.

Here the CDR3 DNA reads TGCAGTGCTTTGGTCAGACTAGCGATAGCCAAAAACATTCAGTACTTC. Translated, it gives CSALVRLAIAKNIQYF. The chain combines TRBV20-1 with TRBJ2-4; 8 bases are a match to TRBD2. The CDR3 is 16 amino acids. V was clipped by 5 bases and J by 0 bases; unmatched bases: 9. CDR1 DFQATT and CDR2 SNEGSKA come from the germline V gene (reference sequence).

This chain connects TRBV27 to TRBJ1-5; D not certain. This CDR3 has 15 amino acids. Germline V gives CDR1 MNHEY, CDR2 SMNVEV (reference sequence). V gave up 0 bases and J gave up 0 bases, with 6 bases separating them. The CDR3 sequence is CASSLSLLSNQPQHF. CDR3 DNA: TGTGCCAGCAGTTTATCGTTGCTTAGCAATCAGCCCCAGCATTTT.

This clonotype was counted ten times or more. The chain carries TRBV28 and TRBJ2-7; D not certain. This CDR3 is 13 amino acids long. CDR1 and CDR2 (germline): MDHEN, SYDVKM. Trimming pared 7 bases from V and 0 bases from J, leaving 10 bases between. The CDR3 coding sequence is TGTGCCAGCACCCACCCAGCCTCCTACGAGCAGTACTTC. It is translated as CASTHPASYEQYF.

A few counts support this clonotype. V and J are TRBV5-1 and TRBJ2-6; no definite D call. With 4 bases removed from V and 0 bases from J, the gap between germline ends came to 8 bases. Germline V gene sequence: CDR1 SGHRS, CDR2 YFSETQ. The CDR3 length is 15 residues. CDR3 protein: CASSIVFSGANVLTF. The CDR3 nucleotides read TGCGCCAGCAGCATAGTATTCTCTGGGGCCAACGTCCTGACTTTC.